Sequencing of this TCR beta chain was carried out in a study of shared clonotypes between healthy human individuals. Study results and caveats: Non-shared clonotypes had lower generation probabilities than clonotypes shared by all four sorted-subset donors.

The repertoire was sequenced with immunoSEQ multiplex PCR; TCRdb's copy has only in-frame clones and lacks some. The sample shows almost 700,000 clones, about 91% of them seen only once. This CDR3 comprises 17 residues. Trimming left V 4 bases short and J 2 bases short, with 21 bases between. In germline, CDR1 is SQVTM, CDR2 ANQGSEA. CD45RO-negative, CCR7-selected cells formed the naive CD8 fraction, which excluded terminally differentiated effector memory CD45RA+ cells. This clone has a single count. Its antigen is still unknown. V usage is TRBV29-1 and J usage is TRBJ2-1; D may be TRBD1 (6 bases). The TCR was taken from a man aged 25 to 40 in good health. The sample consisted of naive CD8+ T cells sorted from blood. In nucleotides, the CDR3 is TGCAGCGTTGTCGGCGTGGTAGGGCAGGGGACCTACAATGAGCAGTTCTTC. Translated: CSVVGVVGQGTYNEQFF.